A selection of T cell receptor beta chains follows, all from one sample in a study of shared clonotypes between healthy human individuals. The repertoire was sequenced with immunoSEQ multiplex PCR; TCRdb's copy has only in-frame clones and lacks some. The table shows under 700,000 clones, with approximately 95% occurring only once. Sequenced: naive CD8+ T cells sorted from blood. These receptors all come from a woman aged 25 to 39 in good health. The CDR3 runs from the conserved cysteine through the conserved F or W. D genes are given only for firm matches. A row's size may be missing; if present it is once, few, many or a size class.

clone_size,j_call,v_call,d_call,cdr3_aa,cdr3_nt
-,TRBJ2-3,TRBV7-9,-,CASSLYTAGDTQYF,TGTGCCAGCAGCTTATACACTGCCGGAGATACGCAGTATTTT
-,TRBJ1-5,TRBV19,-,CASSIGGKQPQHF,TGTGCCAGTAGTATTGGGGGGAAGCAGCCCCAGCATTTT
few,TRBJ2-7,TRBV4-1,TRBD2,CASSQASGHYEQYF,TGCGCCAGCAGCCAGGCTAGCGGGCATTACGAGCAGTACTTC
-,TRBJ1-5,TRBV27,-,CASSLRTAVNQPQHF,TGTGCCAGCAGTTTAAGAACGGCAGTCAATCAGCCCCAGCATTTT
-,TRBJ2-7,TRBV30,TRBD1,CAWTAGGFYEQYF,TGTGCCTGGACGGCAGGGGGCTTCTACGAGCAGTACTTC
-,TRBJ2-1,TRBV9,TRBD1,CASSVEGTVPYNEQFF,TGTGCCAGCAGCGTAGAGGGGACAGTACCCTACAATGAGCAGTTCTTC
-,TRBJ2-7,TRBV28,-,CASRGVGTGDLLYEQYF,TGTGCCAGCAGGGGGGTCGGAACAGGGGACTTACTCTACGAGCAGTACTTC
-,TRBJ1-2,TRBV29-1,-,CSVESGGYSGYTF,TGCAGCGTTGAATCCGGAGGCTACTCGGGCTACACCTTC
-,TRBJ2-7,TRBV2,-,CASRLGYEPSYEQYF,TGTGCCAGCAGACTGGGCTACGAACCCTCCTACGAGCAGTACTTC
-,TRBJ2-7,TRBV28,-,CASSSVQQGFEQYF,TGTGCCAGCAGTTCTGTACAACAGGGTTTCGAGCAGTACTTC
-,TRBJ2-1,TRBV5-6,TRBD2,CASSLPGTSGRNNEQFF,TGTGCCAGCAGCTTGCCCGGGACTAGCGGGAGGAATAATGAGCAGTTCTTC
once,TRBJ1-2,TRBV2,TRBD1,CASSERAGGYGYTF,TGTGCCAGCAGTGAAAGGGCAGGGGGCTATGGCTACACCTTC
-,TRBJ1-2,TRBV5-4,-,CASSFSPTGSDYTF,TGTGCCAGCAGTTTCAGCCCCACTGGATCGGACTACACCTTC
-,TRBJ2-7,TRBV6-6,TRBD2,CASSYGLAGIYEQYF,TGTGCCAGCAGTTACGGGCTAGCGGGGATTTACGAGCAGTACTTC
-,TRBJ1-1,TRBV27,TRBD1,CASSLTGGNTEAFF,TGTGCCAGCAGTTTAACAGGGGGGAACACTGAAGCTTTCTTT
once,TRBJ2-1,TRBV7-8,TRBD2,CASSLGPSLAAGDEQFF,TGTGCCAGCAGCTTAGGTCCTTCACTAGCGGCAGGGGATGAGCAGTTCTTC
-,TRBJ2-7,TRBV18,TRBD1,CASSTPGTGHTYEQYF,TGTGCCAGCTCAACCCCCGGGACAGGGCATACCTACGAGCAGTACTTC
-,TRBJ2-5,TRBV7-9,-,CASSLWETRQETQYF,TGTGCCAGCAGCTTATGGGAGACTAGGCAAGAGACCCAGTACTTC
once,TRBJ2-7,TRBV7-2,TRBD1,CASSLERTGGLGEQYF,TGTGCCAGCAGCTTAGAAAGGACAGGGGGCTTGGGCGAGCAGTACTTC
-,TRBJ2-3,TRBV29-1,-,CSVLGGPDTQYF,TGCAGCGTCCTAGGGGGACCAGATACGCAGTATTTT
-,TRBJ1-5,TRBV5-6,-,CASSSRRGVSNQPQHF,TGTGCCAGCAGCTCGCGACGGGGGGTGAGCAATCAGCCCCAGCATTTT
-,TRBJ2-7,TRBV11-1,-,CAIETDSYEQYF,TGTGCCATCGAGACAGATTCCTACGAGCAGTACTTC
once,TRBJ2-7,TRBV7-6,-,CASSLDGSYEQYF,TGTGCCAGCAGCTTAGACGGGTCCTACGAGCAGTACTTC
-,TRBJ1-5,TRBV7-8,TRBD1,CASSLQGDWGQPQHF,TGTGCCAGCAGTCTACAGGGGGACTGGGGTCAGCCCCAGCATTTT
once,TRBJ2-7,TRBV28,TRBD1,CASRKTGSTYEQYF,TGTGCCAGCAGAAAGACAGGGAGCACCTACGAGCAGTACTTC
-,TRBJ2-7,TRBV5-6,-,CASSLGRRYEQYF,TGTGCCAGCAGCTTGGGACGTCGGTACGAGCAGTACTTC
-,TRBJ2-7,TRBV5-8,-,CASSYSNGLTYEQYF,TGTGCCAGCAGCTACTCTAACGGGCTTACGTACGAGCAGTACTTC
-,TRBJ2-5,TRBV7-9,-,CASSPRPTGQETQYF,TGTGCCAGCAGCCCTAGACCGACAGGCCAAGAGACCCAGTACTTC
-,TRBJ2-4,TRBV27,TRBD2,CASSLSSGRGNIQYF,TGTGCCAGCAGTTTATCGAGCGGGAGAGGCAACATTCAGTACTTC
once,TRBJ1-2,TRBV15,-,CATSVRDNYGYTF,TGTGCCACCAGCGTACGGGACAACTATGGCTACACCTTC
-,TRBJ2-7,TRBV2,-,CASSEAGRSSYEQYF,TGTGCCAGCAGTGAAGCCGGTAGGAGCTCCTACGAGCAGTACTTC
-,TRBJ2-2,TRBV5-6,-,CASSFDREAPGELFF,TGTGCCAGCAGCTTCGACAGGGAGGCTCCTGGGGAGCTGTTTTTT
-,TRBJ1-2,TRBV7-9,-,CASSEDYGYTF,TGTGCCAGCAGCGAGGACTATGGCTACACCTTC
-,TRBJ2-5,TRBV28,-,CASSLKVLGTETQYF,TGTGCCAGCAGTTTAAAGGTCCTTGGGACGGAGACCCAGTACTTC
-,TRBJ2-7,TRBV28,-,CASSPFYEQYF,TGTGCCAGCAGCCCCTTCTACGAGCAGTACTTC
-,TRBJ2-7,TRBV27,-,CASSLSGPTYEQYF,TGTGCCAGCAGTTTATCAGGCCCAACCTACGAGCAGTACTTC
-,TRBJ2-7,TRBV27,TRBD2,CASSPGTSGRRNEQYF,TGTGCCAGCAGTCCCGGGACTAGCGGGAGAAGGAACGAGCAGTACTTC
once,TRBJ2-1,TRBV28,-,CASSLFSAIYNEQFF,TGTGCCAGCAGTTTATTCTCTGCTATCTACAATGAGCAGTTCTTC
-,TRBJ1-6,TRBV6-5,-,CASTWSPGSPLHF,TGTGCCAGCACATGGAGCCCAGGTTCACCCCTCCACTTT
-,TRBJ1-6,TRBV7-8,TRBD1,CASSLRPSGTGGAVGSPLHF,TGTGCCAGCAGCTTACGCCCCTCCGGGACAGGGGGCGCGGTGGGCTCACCCCTCCACTTT
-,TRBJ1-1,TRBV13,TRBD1,CASSLRTGQGIGTEAFF,TGTGCCAGCAGCCTTAGAACGGGACAGGGTATCGGCACTGAAGCTTTCTTT
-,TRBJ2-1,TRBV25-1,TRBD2,CASCPTSDEQFF,TGTGCCAGTTGCCCGACTAGCGATGAGCAGTTCTTC
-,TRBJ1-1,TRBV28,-,CASRKQGNTEAFF,TGTGCCAGCAGGAAACAGGGGAACACTGAAGCTTTCTTT
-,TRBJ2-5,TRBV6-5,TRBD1,CASSGTGASGETQYF,TGTGCCAGCAGCGGGACAGGGGCCTCCGGGGAGACCCAGTACTTC
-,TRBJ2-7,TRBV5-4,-,CASSSDRSYEQYF,TGTGCCAGCAGCTCGGACCGCTCCTACGAGCAGTACTTC
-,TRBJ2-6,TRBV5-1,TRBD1,CASSLDGQGLSGANVLTF,TGCGCCAGCAGCTTGGATGGACAGGGACTCTCTGGGGCCAACGTCCTGACTTTC
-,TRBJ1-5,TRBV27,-,CASSLGSRGNQPQHF,TGTGCCAGCAGTTTAGGAAGCAGGGGCAATCAGCCCCAGCATTTT
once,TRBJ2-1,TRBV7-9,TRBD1,CASRQDRGPYNEQFF,TGTGCCAGCAGGCAAGACAGGGGGCCTTACAATGAGCAGTTCTTC
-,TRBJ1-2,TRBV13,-,CASSPDGYYGYTF,TGTGCCAGCAGCCCGGACGGCTACTATGGCTACACCTTC
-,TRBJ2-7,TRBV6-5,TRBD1,CASSYSEGGGYEQYF,TGTGCCAGCAGTTACTCAGAAGGGGGCGGCTACGAGCAGTACTTC
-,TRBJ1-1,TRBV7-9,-,CASSQYAGTTPGAEAFF,TGTGCCAGCAGCCAATATGCTGGGACAACTCCGGGCGCTGAAGCTTTCTTT
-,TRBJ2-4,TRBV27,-,CASSSSTAKNIQYF,TGTGCCAGCAGTTCGAGCACGGCCAAAAACATTCAGTACTTC
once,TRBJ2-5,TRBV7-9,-,CASILKETQYF,TGTGCCAGCATCCTTAAAGAGACCCAGTACTTC
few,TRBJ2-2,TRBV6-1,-,CASSARGSGNTGELFF,TGTGCCAGCAGTGCCAGGGGTAGCGGGAACACCGGGGAGCTGTTTTTT
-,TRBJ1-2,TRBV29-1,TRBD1,CSVEGGDKGQKYGYTF,TGCAGCGTTGAAGGCGGAGATAAGGGACAGAAGTATGGCTACACCTTC